Many counts were recorded for the clone carrying this T cell receptor (beta chain). The antigen remains unidentified. This sample is part of a study of CD8 T cells in ankylosing spondylitis. Study results and caveats: As for the disease-linked clones, they showed a CD8+ phenotype and occurred at relatively low frequencies in peripheral blood. Both synovial fluid and blood in reactive arthritis had previously been reported to carry some motif variants. Reports say disease-linked clones showed up significantly more in matched ankylosing spondylitis synovial fluid.

The CDR3 is 15 amino acids. Trimming shortened V by 1 base and J by 2 bases, and 9 bases separated the two germline ends. From the 5' RACE reads, TCRdb called clonotypes with MiXCR, one entry per CDR3 protein. This sample yields approximately 300,000 distinct CDR3 sequences, of which around 20% are seen a single time; less than 9% belongs to the top ten. Sequencing was performed on blood, either unsorted or a sorted T cell fraction (not recorded which). The source of this sequence is a male donor with ankylosing spondylitis or in good health (not recorded which). The J gene is TRBJ1-5, the V gene TRBV12-3 or TRBV12-4; possible D gene TRBD1, 5 bases. As DNA, the CDR3 is TGTGCCAGCAGTTTAGTTGCGGGGGGCAATCAGCCCCAGCATTTT. It yields the protein CASSLVAGGNQPQHF.